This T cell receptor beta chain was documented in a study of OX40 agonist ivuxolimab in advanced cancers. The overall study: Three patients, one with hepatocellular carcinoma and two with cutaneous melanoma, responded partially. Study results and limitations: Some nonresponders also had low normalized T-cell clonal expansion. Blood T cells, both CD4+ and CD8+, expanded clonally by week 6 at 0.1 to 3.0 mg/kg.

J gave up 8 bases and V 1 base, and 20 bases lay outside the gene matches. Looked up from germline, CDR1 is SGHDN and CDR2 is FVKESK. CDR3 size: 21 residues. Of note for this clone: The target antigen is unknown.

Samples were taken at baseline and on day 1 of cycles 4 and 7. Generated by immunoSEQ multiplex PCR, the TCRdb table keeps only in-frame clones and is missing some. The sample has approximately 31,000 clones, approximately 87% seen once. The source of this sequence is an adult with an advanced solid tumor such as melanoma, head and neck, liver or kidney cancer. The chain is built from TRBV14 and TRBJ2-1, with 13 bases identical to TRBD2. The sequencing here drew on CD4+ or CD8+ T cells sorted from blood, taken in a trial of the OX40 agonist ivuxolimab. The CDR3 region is CASSQVGGWTSGSFRFDEQFF. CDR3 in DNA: TGTGCCAGCAGCCAAGTCGGGGGTTGGACTAGCGGGAGTTTTAGGTTCGATGAGCAGTTCTTC.